This TCR beta chain was sequenced during a study of blood T cell repertoires in COVID-19. Cohorts were based on clinical histories the participants reported. In germline, CDR1 is GTSNPN, CDR2 SVGIG (reference sequence). Trimming left V 0 bases short and J 6 bases short, with 6 bases between. The CDR3 is made up of 12 amino acids. Authors' analysis steps: How many nucleated cells were present was estimated from reference gene primer amplification. Assay used: immunoSEQ multiplex PCR; TCRdb lists only in-frame clones, some missing. V and J calls and clone size are as listed in that table; D and trimming were resolved from the DNA. The table includes 200,000 to 250,000 clones, approximately 88% detected once.

V is TRBV30 and J is TRBJ2-1; D not certain. This clonotype was sampled from a woman aged 25 to 45 who had been exposed to COVID-19. Sequencing used PBMCs or T cells enriched from blood (not recorded which). This CDR3 is CAWSVVSNEQFF. The CDR3 DNA sequence: TGTGCCTGGAGTGTAGTTAGCAATGAGCAGTTCTTC.